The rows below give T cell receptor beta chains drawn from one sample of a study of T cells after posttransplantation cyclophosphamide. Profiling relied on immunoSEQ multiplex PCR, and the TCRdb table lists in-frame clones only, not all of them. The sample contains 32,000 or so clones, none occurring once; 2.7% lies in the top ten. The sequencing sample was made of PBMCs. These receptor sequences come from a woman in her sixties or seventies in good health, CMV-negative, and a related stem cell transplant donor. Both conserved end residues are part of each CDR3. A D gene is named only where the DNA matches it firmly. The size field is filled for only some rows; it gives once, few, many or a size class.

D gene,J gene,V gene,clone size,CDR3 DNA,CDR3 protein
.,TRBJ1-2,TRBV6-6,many,TGTGCCAGCAGTACCACGGGGGATGGCTACACCTTC,CASSTTGDGYTF
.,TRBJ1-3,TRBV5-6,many,TGTGCCAGCAGCTTTGAGCAGGGGAGGCACACCATATATTTT,CASSFEQGRHTIYF
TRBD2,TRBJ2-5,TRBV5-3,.,TGTGCCAGAGCCCTGAGGGCGGGAGGAGGGCGAGGAGAGACCCAGTACTTC,CARALRAGGGRGETQYF
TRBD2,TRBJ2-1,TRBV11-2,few,TGTGCCAGCAGCCCGAATCTAGCGGGGGGGACCGAGCAGTTCTTC,CASSPNLAGGTEQFF
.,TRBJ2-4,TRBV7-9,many,TGTGCCAGCAGCTTAGAGGTCCTAGCCAAAAACATTCAGTACTTC,CASSLEVLAKNIQYF
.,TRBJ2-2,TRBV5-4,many,TGTGCCAGCAGCTCCTCCGGGACAAAAAACACCGGGGAGCTGTTTTTT,CASSSSGTKNTGELFF
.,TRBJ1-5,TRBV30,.,TGTGCCTGGAGTGTTAGGGGAGATCAGCCCCAGCATTTT,CAWSVRGDQPQHF
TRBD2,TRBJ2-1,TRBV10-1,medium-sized,TGCGCCACCTTAACTAGCGGGGTTTACAATGAGCAGTTCTTC,CATLTSGVYNEQFF
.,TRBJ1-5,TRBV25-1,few,TGTGCCAGCAGACGCGAAGGGCAGCCCCAGCATTTT,CASRREGQPQHF
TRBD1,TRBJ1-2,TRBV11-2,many,TGTGCCAGCAGCGGGACAGCTAACTATGGCTACACCTTC,CASSGTANYGYTF
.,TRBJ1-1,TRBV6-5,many,TGTGCCAGCACCCCCCAGAGGGGGAACACTGAAGCTTTCTTT,CASTPQRGNTEAFF
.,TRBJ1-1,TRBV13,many,TGTGCCAGCAGGTTATTGAGTTCAGGGCAAACTGAAGCTTTCTTT,CASRLLSSGQTEAFF
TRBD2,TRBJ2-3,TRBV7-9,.,TGTGCCAGCAGCTTAGGCGGCGGGGGTAGCACAGATACGCAGTATTTT,CASSLGGGGSTDTQYF
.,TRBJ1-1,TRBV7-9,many,TGTGCCAGCAGCCAGGCCCGAGGCACTGAAGCTTTCTTT,CASSQARGTEAFF
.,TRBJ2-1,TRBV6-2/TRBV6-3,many,TGTGCCAGCAGTTACTCGAGACAGAATGAGCAGTTCTTC,CASSYSRQNEQFF
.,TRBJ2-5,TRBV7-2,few,TGTGCCAGCAGCTTAGGCGGGACCCAGTACTTC,CASSLGGTQYF
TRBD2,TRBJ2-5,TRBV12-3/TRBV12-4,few,TGTGCCAGCAGTTTGGGACTAGCGGGAGGAGAGACCCAGTACTTC,CASSLGLAGGETQYF
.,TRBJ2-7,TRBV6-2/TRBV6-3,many,TGTGCCAGCAGCGGTCAGGGGACCGAGCAGTACTTC,CASSGQGTEQYF
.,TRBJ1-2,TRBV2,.,TGTGCCAGCCGATGGTCGGGGGAGGGCTATGGCTACACCTTC,CASRWSGEGYGYTF
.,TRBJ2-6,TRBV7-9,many,TGTGCCAGCAGCTTTTGGGCCGGGGCCAACGTCCTGACTTTC,CASSFWAGANVLTF
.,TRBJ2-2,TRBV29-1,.,TGCAGCGTTGACGGAGGACTTAACACCGGGGAGCTGTTTTTT,CSVDGGLNTGELFF
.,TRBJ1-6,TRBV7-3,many,TGTGCCAGCAGCTTATCTTCGGACAGTAATTCACCCCTCCACTTT,CASSLSSDSNSPLHF
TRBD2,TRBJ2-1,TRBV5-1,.,TGCGCCAGCAGCGGAGGGACTAGCGGGAGGACGGAGCAGTTCTTC,CASSGGTSGRTEQFF
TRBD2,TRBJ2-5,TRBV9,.,TGTGCCAGCAGCCGTAGTGACAGCGGGGGGCGGGGACTGCAAGAGACCCAGTACTTC,CASSRSDSGGRGLQETQYF
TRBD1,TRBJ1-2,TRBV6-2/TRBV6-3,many,TGTGCCAGCAGTGGGACAGGGGGATTTGATGGCTACACCTTC,CASSGTGGFDGYTF
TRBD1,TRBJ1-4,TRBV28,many,TGTGCCAGCAGTTTATCGACAGGGGAACTGTTTTTT,CASSLSTGELFF
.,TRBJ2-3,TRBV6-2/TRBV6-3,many,TGTGCCAGCAGTCTGGACTCGTCCAGGCATACGCAGTATTTT,CASSLDSSRHTQYF
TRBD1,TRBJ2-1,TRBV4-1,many,TGCGCCAGCAGCCAAGAAAGACAGGGAATTGAGCAGTTCTTC,CASSQERQGIEQFF
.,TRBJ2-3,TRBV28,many,TGTGCCAGCAGTTTAGCGGGACAGTTCGGAGATACGCAGTATTTT,CASSLAGQFGDTQYF
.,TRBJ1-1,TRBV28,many,TGTGCCAGCAGTACAACCCCTACAGGGCAGGGCTTGAACACTGAAGCTTTCTTT,CASSTTPTGQGLNTEAFF
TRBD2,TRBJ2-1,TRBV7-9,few,TGTGCCAGCAGCGTAGGACAGGGGGGGACTAGCGGGTACAATGAGCAGTTCTTC,CASSVGQGGTSGYNEQFF
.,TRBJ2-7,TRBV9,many,TGTGCCAGCAGCGTAGCACAGGGCGGATCCTACGAGCAGTACTTC,CASSVAQGGSYEQYF
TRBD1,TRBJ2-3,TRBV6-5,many,TGTGCCAGCAGTTACATGACAGGGTCGAGGACAGATACGCAGTATTTT,CASSYMTGSRTDTQYF
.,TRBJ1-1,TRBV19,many,TGTGCCAGCACTGGCCAGGCCCGGGGCACTGAAGCTTTCTTT,CASTGQARGTEAFF
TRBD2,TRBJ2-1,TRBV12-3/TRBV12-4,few,TGTGCCAGCAGCTCCCATTTAGCGGGAGGTGGCAATGAGCAGTTCTTC,CASSSHLAGGGNEQFF
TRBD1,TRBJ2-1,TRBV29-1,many,TGCAGCGTTGGGGACAGATTAGGCGAGCAGTTCTTC,CSVGDRLGEQFF
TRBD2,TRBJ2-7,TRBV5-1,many,TGCGCCAGCAGCTTGGGGGCTAGCGGGGCCTACGAGCAGTACTTC,CASSLGASGAYEQYF
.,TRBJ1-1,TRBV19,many,TGTGCCAGTAGTAAATTGAGGGACACTGAAGCTTTCTTT,CASSKLRDTEAFF
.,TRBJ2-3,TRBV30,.,TGTGCCTGGAGTCGTAGCCCACTGAACCTTGCGACTAGCACAGATACGCAGTATTTT,CAWSRSPLNLATSTDTQYF
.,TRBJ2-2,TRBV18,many,TGTGCCAGCTCACCACCGGGGGGAAGGACCGGGGAGCTGTTTTTT,CASSPPGGRTGELFF
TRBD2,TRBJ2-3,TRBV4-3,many,TGCGCCAGCAGCGGACTAGCGACAGATACGCAGTATTTT,CASSGLATDTQYF
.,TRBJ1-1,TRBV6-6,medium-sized,TGTGCCAGCAGTAAAGCTGGCACTGAAGCTTTCTTT,CASSKAGTEAFF